One sample yielded the 4 T cell receptor beta chains listed below, sequenced in a study of shared clonotypes between healthy human individuals (dated by TCRdb to about 2020). Libraries came from the immunoSEQ multiplex PCR assay. Entries here come from immuneACCESS through TCRdb and include only in-frame sequences with V and J called. Some clones fail to appear in such tables; in the studies checked, an unresolved V gene covers under half of the shortfall, and the cause of the remainder is unknown. The sample table contains around 1.1 million clones; only one count was recorded for around 77% of them. The top ten clonotypes cover 0.89% of the sample. Sequenced material: memory CD4+ T cells from PBMCs. The cell subset or site label on this specimen signifies: CD45RA-negative fraction. The receptors shown here come from a man aged 18 to 30 in good health. Some clones in this sample may be carry-over from other donors' samples.

The chain combines TRBV28 with TRBJ2-3; 9 bases map to TRBD1. V dropped 4 bases and J dropped 3; count of bases not matched to a gene: 5. Germline V lookup: CDR1 MDHEN, CDR2 SYDVKM. This CDR3 spans 15 amino acids. The CDR3 nucleotides are TGTGCCAGCAGTTATGGGACAGGGTGGACAGATACGCAGTATTTT. Protein sequence: CASSYGTGWTDTQYF.

The chain carries TRBV4-1 and TRBJ2-3, with D unresolved. In germline, CDR1 is MGHRA, CDR2 YSYEKL. The CDR3 is 15 residues long. Deletions cut 1 base from V and 2 bases from J, with 10 bases between. CDR3 region: CASSQGRTYTDTQYF. In DNA, the CDR3 is TGCGCCAGCAGCCAAGGCAGAACCTACACAGATACGCAGTATTTT.

The chain combines TRBV19 with TRBJ1-1, with D possibly TRBD1 on 5 matching bases. From germline, CDR1 is LNHDA and CDR2 SQIVND (reference sequence). V was pared by 4 bases and J by 7 bases, with 16 bases between. This CDR3 comprises 14 residues. Here the CDR3 DNA reads TGTGCCAGTAGTACTCACAAACGGGGCGTTGAAGCTTTCTTT. Translation gives CASSTHKRGVEAFF. The whole variable domain, remainder taken from reference TRBV19 and TRBJ1-1, is DGGITQSPKYLFRKEGQNVTLSCEQNLNHDAMYWYRQDPGQGLRLIYYSQIVNDFQKGDIAEGYSVSREKKESFPLTVTSAQKNPTAFYLCASSTHKRGVEAFFGQGTRLTVV.

This chain uses TRBV2 with TRBJ2-1; no clear D. The CDR3 length is 16 residues. Germline assignment: CDR1 SNHLY and CDR2 FYNNEI. Trimming pared 3 bases from V and 0 bases from J, leaving 12 bases between. As DNA, the CDR3 is TGTGCCAGCAGTGAGGTCTCGCCTTACTCCTACAATGAGCAGTTCTTC. Amino acids: CASSEVSPYSYNEQFF.